A single sample is the source of the 21 T cell receptor beta chains below, sequenced in a study of blood T cell repertoires in COVID-19. Libraries were prepared by immunoSEQ multiplex PCR; TCRdb keeps only in-frame clonotypes and omits some of them. The sample lists about 300,000 clones, nearly 90% seen once, with less than 3% in the top ten. Material for sequencing was PBMCs or T cells enriched from blood (not recorded which). The receptors here all came from a woman in her forties or fifties who had been exposed to COVID-19.

This clone is a singleton in its sample. For the CDR3, the DNA is TGTGCCAGCAGGTTAGCGGGGGAAGAGACCCAGTACTTC. The encoded protein is CASRLAGEETQYF. The V gene is TRBV28, the J gene TRBJ2-5, with 9 bases aligning to TRBD2. Germline lookup yields CDR1 MDHEN and CDR2 SYDVKM. V trimming: 6 bases; J trimming: 3 bases; junction bases outside the gene matches: 2. CDR3 length: 13 amino acids.

This clone was seen a single time. The chain couples TRBV6-5 to TRBJ1-2; TRBD1 matches at 12 bases. With V trimmed by 6 bases and J by 4 bases, 6 bases remained unmatched. The CDR3 has 15 residues. In germline, CDR1 is MNHEY, CDR2 SVGAGI. CDR3 in amino acids: CASRGTGGASYGYTF. The CDR3 DNA reads TGTGCCAGCAGAGGGACAGGGGGCGCGAGCTATGGCTACACCTTC.

The J gene is TRBJ1-2, the V gene TRBV20-1, with a possible D match to TRBD1 (6 bases). This CDR3 spans 14 amino acids. The germline V gene encodes CDR1 DFQATT and CDR2 SNEGSKA (reference sequence). The ends were cut back, 3 bases at V and 1 base at J, with 12 bases in the middle. DNA of the CDR3: TGCAGTGCTAGTTTAGGGGGATTTAACTATGGCTACACCTTC. It yields the protein CSASLGGFNYGYTF.

The chain links TRBV5-6 to TRBJ1-4, with 8 bases lining up with TRBD1. The CDR3 length is 15 residues. In germline, CDR1 is SGHDT, CDR2 YYEEEE. V lost 4 bases to trimming and J lost 6 bases; unmatched junction nucleotides: 8. CDR3 in DNA: TGTGCCAGCAGCGGAGTGACGGACAGGGATGAAAAACTGTTTTTT. It specifies CASSGVTDRDEKLFF.

The chain recombines TRBV9 with TRBJ2-2; 10 nucleotides match TRBD2. Germline CDR1 SGDLS, CDR2 YYNGEE. The CDR3 contains 17 residues. Trimming at V came to 0 bases and at J to 4 bases, leaving 6 bases not matched to a gene. CDR3 DNA sequence: TGTGCCAGCAGCGTAGAGAAAGCGGGGGGGCGCACCGGGGAGCTGTTTTTT. Amino acids: CASSVEKAGGRTGELFF.

This chain links TRBV10-3 with TRBJ1-1, with 11 bases identical to TRBD1. Germline CDR1 and CDR2: ENHRY and SYGVKD. With V trimmed by 4 bases and J by 4 bases, 11 bases remained unmatched. The CDR3 totals 17 residues. The CDR3 sequence: CAISAWTGGDLSTEAFF. The CDR3 DNA is TGTGCCATCAGTGCTTGGACAGGGGGCGATCTCTCCACTGAAGCTTTCTTT.

This chain uses TRBV3-1 (or the pseudogene TRBV3-2) with TRBJ1-3; TRBD1 aligns across 8 bases. The CDR3 runs to 15 residues. Trimming cost V 4 bases and J 3 bases; bases outside gene matches: 5. In germline, CDR1 is LGHDT, CDR2 YNNKEL (reference sequence). CDR3: CASSPTGAGGNTIYF. The CDR3 nucleotides read TGTGCCAGCAGCCCGACAGGGGCCGGTGGAAACACCATATATTTT.

The count of this clone is one. V and J are TRBV19 and TRBJ1-6, with unresolved D. Germline values: CDR1 LNHDA, CDR2 SQIVND (reference sequence). V shed 7 bases and J shed 6 bases, with 16 bases lying between them. The CDR3 covers 15 residues. CDR3: CASTPSLGSNSPLHF. CDR3 DNA: TGTGCCAGTACCCCGAGTTTGGGGAGTAATTCACCCCTCCACTTT.

V is TRBV30 and J is TRBJ2-1; 9 bases match TRBD2. The V gene's germline CDR1 is GTSNPN and CDR2 SVGIG (reference sequence). This CDR3 region has 16 residues. V shed 2 bases and J 4 bases; nucleotides not matched to a gene: 9. The CDR3 loop is CAWSSMSGGLYNEQFF. CDR3 DNA: TGTGCCTGGAGTAGCATGAGCGGGGGGTTGTACAATGAGCAGTTCTTC.

The CDR3 is CSASRPRTSGPNEQFF. The CDR3, as DNA: TGCAGTGCTAGTCGGCCCAGGACTAGCGGACCCAATGAGCAGTTCTTC. The chain links TRBV20-1 to TRBJ2-1, with 10 bases fitting TRBD2. Per the germline V gene, CDR1 is DFQATT and CDR2 is SNEGSKA (reference sequence). The CDR3 is made up of 16 amino acids. Trimming at V came to 3 bases and at J to 6 bases, leaving 11 bases not matched to a gene.

This chain uses TRBV3-1 (or the pseudogene TRBV3-2) with TRBJ1-6, with D uncertain. This CDR3 region has 15 residues. The V end lost 0 bases, the J end lost 6 bases, and 9 bases lay between the germline ends. Looked up from germline, CDR1 is LGHDT and CDR2 is YNNKEL (reference sequence). The CDR3 region has the DNA TGTGCCAGCAGCCAAGATCCAGGACTTAATTCACCCCTCCACTTT. Protein: CASSQDPGLNSPLHF.

The J gene is TRBJ2-1, the V gene TRBV5-1; 10 positions agree with TRBD1. Germline CDR1 reads SGHRS; CDR2 reads YFSETQ. The CDR3 covers 15 residues. V shed 4 bases, J shed 7 bases, and the junction held 8 bases outside the gene matches. The CDR3 region is CASSQTGQGWNEQFF. CDR3 DNA sequence: TGCGCCAGCAGCCAAACGGGACAGGGGTGGAATGAGCAGTTCTTC.

The chain recombines TRBV6-1 with TRBJ2-7, with 13 positions matching TRBD2. V gave up 4 bases and J gave up 4 bases; unmatched junction bases: 7. CDR1 MNHNS and CDR2 SASEGT come from the germline V gene. This CDR3 contains 16 residues. The CDR3 DNA is TGTGCCAGCAGTGTAGGACTAGCGGGGGCGGGGTACGAGCAGTACTTC. Translation gives CASSVGLAGAGYEQYF.

The chain carries TRBV7-2 and TRBJ2-7; 7 bases are a match to TRBD1. Germline V gene data show CDR1 as SGHTA and CDR2 as FQGNSA. V dropped 0 bases and J dropped 3; count of bases not matched to a gene: 11. The CDR3 is 17 amino acids. CDR3 sequence: CASSLAAAGGSLYEQYF. CDR3 nucleotides: TGTGCCAGCAGCTTAGCAGCCGCAGGGGGATCCCTCTACGAGCAGTACTTC.

This chain uses TRBV7-8 with TRBJ2-2; tentatively, D is TRBD2 (5 bases). The CDR3 is 17 residues long. The V gene's germline CDR1 is SGHVS and CDR2 FQNEAQ. Trimming took off 4 bases at V and 0 bases at J, with 15 bases between the two ends. The DNA for the CDR3 is TGTGCCAGCAGCTCCCAAGGGCTAGCACCGAACACCGGGGAGCTGTTTTTT. Its protein product is CASSSQGLAPNTGELFF.

In its sample, this clone was seen a few times. V is TRBV5-1 and J is TRBJ2-7; the D gene is possibly TRBD2 (5 bases). Germline V CDR1 and CDR2: SGHRS, YFSETQ. V lost 2 bases to trimming and J lost 5 bases, with 17 bases between them. CDR3 size: 15 residues. The CDR3 protein is CASSFGVDGADEQYF. CDR3 in DNA: TGCGCCAGCAGCTTCGGGGTGGACGGAGCCGACGAGCAGTACTTC.

This chain links TRBV7-9 with TRBJ1-4, with 9 bases that match TRBD1. The length of the CDR3 is 15 residues. Germline lookup yields CDR1 SEHNR and CDR2 FQNEAQ (reference sequence). The V segment lost 5 bases and the J segment 8 bases; nucleotides outside the gene matches: 9. CDR3 in DNA: TGTGCCAGCAGCCTACAGGGGGCCATCGGGGAAAAACTGTTTTTT. This codes for CASSLQGAIGEKLFF.

V is TRBV28 and J is TRBJ1-5; maybe TRBD1 (6 bases). CDR3 length: 17 amino acids. Germline V lookup: CDR1 MDHEN, CDR2 SYDVKM. Trimming took off 3 bases at V and 0 bases at J, with 15 bases between the two ends. CDR3 sequence: CASSLVGAENSNQPQHF. CDR3 coding DNA: TGTGCCAGCAGTTTGGTGGGGGCAGAAAATAGCAATCAGCCCCAGCATTTT. Full variable domain (rest looked up from reference TRBV28 and TRBJ1-5): DVKVTQSSRYLVKRTGEKVFLECVQDMDHENMFWYRQDPGLGLRLIYFSYDVKMKEKGDIPEGYSVSREKKERFSLILESASTNQTSMYLCASSLVGAENSNQPQHFGDGTRLSIL.

The V call is TRBV5-1, the J call TRBJ2-5; TRBD2 agrees at 13 bases. The CDR3 sequence is 16 residues long. V lost 4 bases to trimming and J lost 5 bases; unmatched junction nucleotides: 8. Germline V gene lookup returns CDR1 SGHRS and CDR2 YFSETQ. The CDR3 reads CASSTGTSGVAETQYF. The CDR3 nucleotides read TGCGCCAGCAGCACCGGGACTAGCGGGGTTGCGGAGACCCAGTACTTC.

This clone showed up many times. The chain combines TRBV4-1 with TRBJ1-2; 7 bases fit TRBD1. The junction had 8 bases not matched to a gene; V was cut back by 1 base and J by 3 bases. CDR1 and CDR2 from the germline V gene are MGHRA and YSYEKL. This CDR3 region has 16 residues. In DNA form, the CDR3 reads TGCGCCAGCAGCCAAGCTGCGGACAGGTCCCACTATGGCTACACCTTC. Translation gives CASSQAADRSHYGYTF.

The rearrangement uses TRBV18 and TRBJ2-1; D might be TRBD1 (5 bases). Germline CDR1 is KGHSH and CDR2 is LQKENI. Trimming took off 3 bases at V and 10 bases at J, with 10 bases between the two ends. There are 12 residues in the CDR3. The chain's CDR3 is CASSPGRWEQFF. The CDR3 DNA sequence: TGTGCCAGCTCACCGGGGCGGTGGGAGCAGTTCTTC.